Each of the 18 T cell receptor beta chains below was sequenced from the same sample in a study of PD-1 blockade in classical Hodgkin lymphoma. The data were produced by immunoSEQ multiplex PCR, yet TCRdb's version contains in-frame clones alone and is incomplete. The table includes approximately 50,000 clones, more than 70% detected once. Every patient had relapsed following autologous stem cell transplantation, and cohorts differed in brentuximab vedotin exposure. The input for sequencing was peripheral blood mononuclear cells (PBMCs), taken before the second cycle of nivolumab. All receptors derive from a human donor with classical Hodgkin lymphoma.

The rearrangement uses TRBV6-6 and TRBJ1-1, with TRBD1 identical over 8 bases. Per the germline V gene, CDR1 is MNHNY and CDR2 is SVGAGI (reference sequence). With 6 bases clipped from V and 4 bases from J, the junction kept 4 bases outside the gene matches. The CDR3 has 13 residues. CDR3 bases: TGTGCCAGCAGCGAACAGGGGGGCACTGAAGCTTTCTTT. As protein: CASSEQGGTEAFF.

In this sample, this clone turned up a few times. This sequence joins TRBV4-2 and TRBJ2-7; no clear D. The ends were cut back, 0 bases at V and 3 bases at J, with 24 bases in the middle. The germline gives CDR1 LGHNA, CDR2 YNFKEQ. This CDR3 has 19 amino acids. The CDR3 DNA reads TGTGCCAGCAGCCAAGATAGGGCGGTTGAGGTGGGATGGCTCTACGAGCAGTACTTC. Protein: CASSQDRAVEVGWLYEQYF.

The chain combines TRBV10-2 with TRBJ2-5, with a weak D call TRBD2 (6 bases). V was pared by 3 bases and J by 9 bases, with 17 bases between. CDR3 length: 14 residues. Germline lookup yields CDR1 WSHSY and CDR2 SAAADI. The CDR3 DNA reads TGCGCCAGCAGTGATACTAGCCGGGTTAGTCCCCAGTACTTC. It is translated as CASSDTSRVSPQYF.

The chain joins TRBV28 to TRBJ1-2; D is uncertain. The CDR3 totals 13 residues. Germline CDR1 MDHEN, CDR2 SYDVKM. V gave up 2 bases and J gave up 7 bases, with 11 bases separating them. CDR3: CASSLEPYLGYTF. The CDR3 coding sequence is TGTGCCAGCAGTTTAGAGCCGTACCTTGGCTACACCTTC.

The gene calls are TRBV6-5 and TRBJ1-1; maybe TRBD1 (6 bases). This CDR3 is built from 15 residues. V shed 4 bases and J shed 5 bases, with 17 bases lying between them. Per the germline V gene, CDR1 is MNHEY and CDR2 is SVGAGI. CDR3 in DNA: TGTGCCAGCAGTTTTGGGGGCAGCCCCGGGACTGAAGCTTTCTTT. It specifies CASSFGGSPGTEAFF.

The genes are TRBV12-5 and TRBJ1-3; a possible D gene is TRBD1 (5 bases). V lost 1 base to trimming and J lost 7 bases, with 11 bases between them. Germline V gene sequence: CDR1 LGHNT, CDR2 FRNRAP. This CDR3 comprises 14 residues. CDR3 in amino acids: CASGLGAGRNTIYF. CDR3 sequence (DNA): TGTGCTAGTGGTTTGGGGGCAGGGCGGAACACCATATATTTT.

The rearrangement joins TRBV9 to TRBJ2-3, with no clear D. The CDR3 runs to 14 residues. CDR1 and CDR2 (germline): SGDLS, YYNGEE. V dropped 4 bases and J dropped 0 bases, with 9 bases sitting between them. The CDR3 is CASSLSVSTDTQYF. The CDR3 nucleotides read TGTGCCAGCAGCCTGAGCGTGAGCACAGATACGCAGTATTTT.

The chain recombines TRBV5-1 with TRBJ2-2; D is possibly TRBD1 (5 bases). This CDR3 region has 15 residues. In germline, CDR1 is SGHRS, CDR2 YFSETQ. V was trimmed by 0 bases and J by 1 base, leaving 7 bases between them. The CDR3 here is CASSLGRENTGELFF. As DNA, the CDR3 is TGCGCCAGCAGCTTGGGCAGGGAGAACACCGGGGAGCTGTTTTTT.

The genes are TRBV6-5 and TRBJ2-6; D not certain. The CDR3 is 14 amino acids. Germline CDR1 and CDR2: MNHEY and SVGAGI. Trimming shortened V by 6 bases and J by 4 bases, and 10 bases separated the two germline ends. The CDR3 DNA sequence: TGTGCCAGCAGCCGGGCGTCCGGGGCCAACGTCCTGACTTTC. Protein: CASSRASGANVLTF.

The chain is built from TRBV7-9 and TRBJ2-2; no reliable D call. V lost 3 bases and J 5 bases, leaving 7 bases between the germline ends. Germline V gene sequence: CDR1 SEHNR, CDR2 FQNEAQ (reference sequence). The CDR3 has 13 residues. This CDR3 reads CASSFERTGELFF. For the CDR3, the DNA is TGTGCCAGCAGCTTCGAAAGGACCGGGGAGCTGTTTTTT.

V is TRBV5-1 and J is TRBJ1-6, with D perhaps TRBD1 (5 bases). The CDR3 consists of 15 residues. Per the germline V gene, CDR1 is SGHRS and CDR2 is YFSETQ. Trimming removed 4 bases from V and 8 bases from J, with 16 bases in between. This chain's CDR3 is CASSQGGTTYSPLHF. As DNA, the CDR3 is TGCGCCAGCAGCCAAGGCGGGACGACTTATTCACCCCTCCACTTT.

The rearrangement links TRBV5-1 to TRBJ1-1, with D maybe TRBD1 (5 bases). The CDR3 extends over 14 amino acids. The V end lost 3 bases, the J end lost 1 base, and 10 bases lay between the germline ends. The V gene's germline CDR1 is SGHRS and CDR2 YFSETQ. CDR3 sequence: CASSWGRENTEAFF. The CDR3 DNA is TGCGCCAGCAGCTGGGGCAGGGAGAACACTGAAGCTTTCTTT.

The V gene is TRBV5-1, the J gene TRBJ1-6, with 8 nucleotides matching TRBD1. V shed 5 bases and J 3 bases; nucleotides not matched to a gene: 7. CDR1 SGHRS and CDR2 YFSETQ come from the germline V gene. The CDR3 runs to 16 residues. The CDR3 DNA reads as TGCGCCAGCAGTCAGGGGGCGAGTATCTATAATTCACCCCTCCACTTT. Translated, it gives CASSQGASIYNSPLHF.

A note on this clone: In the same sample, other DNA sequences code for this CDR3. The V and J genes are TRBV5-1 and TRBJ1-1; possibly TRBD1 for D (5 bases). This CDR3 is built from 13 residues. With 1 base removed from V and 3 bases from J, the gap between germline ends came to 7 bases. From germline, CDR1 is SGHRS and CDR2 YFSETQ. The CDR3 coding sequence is TGCGCCAGCAGCTTGACGGGGGACACTGAAGCTTTCTTT. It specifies CASSLTGDTEAFF. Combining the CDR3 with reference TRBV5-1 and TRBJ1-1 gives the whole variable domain KAGVTQTPRYLIKTRGQQVTLSCSPISGHRSVSWYQQTPGQGLQFLFEYFSETQRNKGNFPGRFSGRQFSNSRSEMNVSTLELGDSALYLCASSLTGDTEAFFGQGTRLTVV.

The CDR3 spells CASSNRANGYTF. The DNA for the CDR3 is TGTGCCAGCAGTAACAGGGCCAATGGCTACACCTTC. The chain carries TRBV28 and TRBJ1-2; possibly TRBD1 for D (6 bases). Germline V gene data show CDR1 as MDHEN and CDR2 as SYDVKM. Trimming removed 5 bases from V and 6 bases from J, with 10 bases in between. There are 12 residues in the CDR3.

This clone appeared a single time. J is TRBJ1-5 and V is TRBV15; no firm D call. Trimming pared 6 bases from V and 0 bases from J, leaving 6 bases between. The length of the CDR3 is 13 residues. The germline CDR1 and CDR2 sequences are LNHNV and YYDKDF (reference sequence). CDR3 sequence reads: CATRMGSNQPQHF. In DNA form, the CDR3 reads TGTGCCACCAGAATGGGTAGCAATCAGCCCCAGCATTTT. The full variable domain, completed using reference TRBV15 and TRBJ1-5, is DAMVIQNPRYQVTQFGKPVTLSCSQTLNHNVMYWYQQKSSQAPKLLFHYYDKDFNNEADTPDNFQSRRPNTSFCFLDIRSPGLGDTAMYLCATRMGSNQPQHFGDGTRLSIL.

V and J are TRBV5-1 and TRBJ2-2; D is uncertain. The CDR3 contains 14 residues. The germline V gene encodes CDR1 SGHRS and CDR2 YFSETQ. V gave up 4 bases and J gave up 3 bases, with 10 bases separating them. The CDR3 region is CASSPTIYTGELFF. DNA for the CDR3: TGCGCCAGCAGCCCTACAATATACACCGGGGAGCTGTTTTTT.

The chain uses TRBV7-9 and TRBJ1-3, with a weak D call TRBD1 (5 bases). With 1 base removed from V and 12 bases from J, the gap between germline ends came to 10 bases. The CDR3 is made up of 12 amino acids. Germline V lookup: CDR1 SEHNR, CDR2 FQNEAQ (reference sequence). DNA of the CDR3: TGTGCCAGCAGCTTAGAGACAGAATACATATATTTT. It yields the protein CASSLETEYIYF.